The subject of this entry is one T cell receptor (beta chain). The antigen is not known. The data originate from a study of blood T cells in healthy people across ages. General study points: The lack of PBMC sorting stopped any conclusive naive versus antigen-experienced comparison. Measured against age, TCR beta diversity per million T cells decreased in a roughly linear manner.

Primers used in a second PCR of roughly 6 to 11 cycles were a sample-barcoded 5' primer and a J-beta primer mix. Via MiXCR, TCRdb re-called the 5' RACE reads, giving one row per CDR3 protein. The data hold about 1.5 million distinct CDR3 sequences, with 35% to 45% observed a single time. Total RNA extracted from each sample amounted to at least 5.5 micrograms. The TCR originated in a woman under 30 in good health. Sequencing was carried out using blood.

The CDR3 region has the DNA TGTGCCAGCAGCTTGAAAGGGAAAGAAAAACTGTTTTTT. It specifies CASSLKGKEKLFF. The rearrangement joins TRBV5-4 to TRBJ1-4; D is ambiguous. V was cut by 1 base and J by 8 bases, with 9 bases left in between. CDR1 is SGHNT, CDR2 YYREEE, per germline (reference sequence). CDR3 size: 13 residues.